The following is a TCR beta chain sequence with its context. What it binds is unknown. TCRdb fed the 5' RACE reads into MiXCR, producing one record per CDR3 protein. This table holds some 120,000 distinct CDR3 sequences, about 8.8% found once. This entry comes from a study of T cells after yellow fever vaccination. Study summary: Low-cell-number fractions underwent preparation using SMART-Seq v4 Ultra Low Input.

Study-wide results and caveats: Sorted repertoires could include abundant contaminating clonotypes from bulk cells. Most clones from primary vaccination resurfaced after the booster (approximately 95% CD4, 70% to 90% CD8).

V was shortened by 6 bases and J by 5 bases, with 13 bases between the two germline ends. Germline lookup yields CDR1 MGHDK and CDR2 SYGVNS. This CDR3 spans 13 amino acids. This material consisted of CD8+ T cells sorted from PBMCs, taken on the day of the yellow fever booster vaccination. The sequence was collected from a man aged 18 to 30 who received the YFV17D yellow fever vaccine. The chain has TRBV25-1 and TRBJ2-5; D is perhaps TRBD1 (5 bases). CDR3 loop: CASSKGRLETQYF. CDR3 sequence (DNA): TGTGCCAGCAGCAAGGGGCGTTTGGAGACCCAGTACTTC. Full variable domain (remainder filled in from reference TRBV25-1 and TRBJ2-5): EADIYQTPRYLVIGTGKKITLECSQTMGHDKMYWYQQDPGMELHLIHYSYGVNSTEKGDLSSESTVSRIRTEHFPLTLESARPSHTSQYLCASSKGRLETQYFGPGTRLLVL.